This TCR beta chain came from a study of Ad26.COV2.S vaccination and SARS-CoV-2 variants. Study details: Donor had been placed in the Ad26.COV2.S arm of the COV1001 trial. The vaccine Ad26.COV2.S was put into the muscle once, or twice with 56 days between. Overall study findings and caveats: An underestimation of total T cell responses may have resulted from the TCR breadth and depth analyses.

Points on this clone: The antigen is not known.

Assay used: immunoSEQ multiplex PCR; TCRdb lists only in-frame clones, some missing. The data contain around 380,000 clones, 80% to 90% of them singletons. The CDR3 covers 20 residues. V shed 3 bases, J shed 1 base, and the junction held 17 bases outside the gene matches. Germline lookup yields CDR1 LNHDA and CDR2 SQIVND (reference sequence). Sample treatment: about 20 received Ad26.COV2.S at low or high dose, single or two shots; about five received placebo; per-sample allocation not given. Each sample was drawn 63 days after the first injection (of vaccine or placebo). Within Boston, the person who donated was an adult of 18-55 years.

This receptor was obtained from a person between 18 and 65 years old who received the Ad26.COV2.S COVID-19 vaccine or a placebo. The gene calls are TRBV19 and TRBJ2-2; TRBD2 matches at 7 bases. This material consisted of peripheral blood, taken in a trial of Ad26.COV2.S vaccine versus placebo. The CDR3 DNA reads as TGTGCCAGTAGTATCGAAGGGGAGGGCTATCGCCCTCTGAACACCGGGGAGCTGTTTTTT. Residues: CASSIEGEGYRPLNTGELFF.